The present T cell receptor (beta chain) was sequenced within a study of beta chain features in type 1 diabetes. Details on this clone: What it recognizes is unknown.

V was clipped by 5 bases and J by 2 bases, with 10 bases between them. Germline-derived CDR1 and CDR2 are SNHLY and FYNNEI. CDR3 length equals 13 residues. Overall study findings and caveats: Patients with Type 1 diabetes showed moderately but significantly shorter TCRB CDR3s in all four CD4+ subsets. Patients' naive, central memory and regulatory TCRB repertoires appeared more alike than those of healthy donors.

cDNA synthesis used the whole RNA isolate, giving expressed TCRB sequences. TCRdb's table, derived via immunoSEQ multiplex PCR, lists solely in-frame clones and lacks some. The sample has around 150,000 clones; almost 65% are singletons. The sequence was obtained from a man between 25 and 39 years old with type 1 diabetes. The sequenced material came from naive CD4+ T cells from blood. The J gene is TRBJ2-7, the V gene TRBV2; D is undetermined. The chain's CDR3 is CASSSSGAYEQYF. CDR3 bases: TGTGCCAGCAGTTCTTCTGGAGCCTACGAGCAGTACTTC.